The clone carrying this T cell receptor (beta chain) has ten or more counts. Antigen specificity is unknown. After removal of 5 bases from V and 5 bases from J, the junction contained 8 bases not matched to a gene. CDR1 is SQVTM and CDR2 is ANQGSEA in the germline V gene. This CDR3 contains 13 residues. In the source study's methods: The study built a papillary thyroid cancer distant-metastasis classifier from CDR3 differences across clinicopathological groups. Through MiXCR, TCRdb re-clonotyped the PCR reads. V and J calls and clone size were set by TCRdb, not the authors. The sample has about 9,900 clones, about a tenth seen once. This entry belongs to a study of metastatic and nonmetastatic thyroid tumors. At the level of the study: The authors compared repertoires across blood and tumor or nodule tissue from malignant and benign thyroid patients.

Patients were all untreated before their thyroid surgery. Study-wide findings and caveats: As reported, TCR beta diversity in blood and tumor was significantly higher in malignant thyroid tumors than in benign nodules.

Specimen: tumor tissue. The receptor was derived from a female donor with papillary thyroid cancer or a benign thyroid nodule (not recorded which). Some clones in this sample may be carry-over from other donors' samples. The V call is TRBV29-1, the J call TRBJ2-5; 7 positions agree with TRBD1. This CDR3 reads CSVYRGRVETQYF. The DNA for the CDR3 is TGCAGCGTTTACAGGGGAAGGGTGGAGACCCAGTACTTC.